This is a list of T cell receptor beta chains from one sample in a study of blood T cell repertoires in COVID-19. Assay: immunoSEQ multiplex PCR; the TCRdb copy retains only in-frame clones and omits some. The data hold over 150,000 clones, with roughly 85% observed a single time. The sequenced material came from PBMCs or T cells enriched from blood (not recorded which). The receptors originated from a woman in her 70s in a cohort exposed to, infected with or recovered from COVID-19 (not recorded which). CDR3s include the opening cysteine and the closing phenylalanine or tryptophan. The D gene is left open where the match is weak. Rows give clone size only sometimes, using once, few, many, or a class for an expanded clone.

CDR3aa: CASSYGGRGETQYF
CDR3nt: TGTGCCAGCAGTTACGGAGGGAGGGGAGAGACCCAGTACTTC
len: 14
v_gene: TRBV6-2/TRBV6-3
j_gene: TRBJ2-5
d_gene: TRBD2
abundance: few

CDR3aa: CASSPGDRGNSPLHF
CDR3nt: TGTGCCAGCTCACCCGGGGACAGGGGGAATTCACCCCTCCACTTT
len: 15
v_gene: TRBV18
j_gene: TRBJ1-6
d_gene: TRBD1
abundance: .

CDR3aa: CSASPPSLAYEQYF
CDR3nt: TGCAGTGCTAGTCCTCCGTCACTAGCCTACGAGCAGTACTTC
len: 14
v_gene: TRBV20-1
j_gene: TRBJ2-7
d_gene: .
abundance: .

CDR3aa: CASSPPGTGAGKLFF
CDR3nt: TGTGCCAGCAGCCCTCCCGGGACAGGGGCGGGAAAACTGTTTTTT
len: 15
v_gene: TRBV28
j_gene: TRBJ1-4
d_gene: TRBD1
abundance: .

CDR3aa: CASSPVPGQGQDYGYTF
CDR3nt: TGTGCCAGCTCACCCGTTCCCGGACAGGGCCAGGACTATGGCTACACCTTC
len: 17
v_gene: TRBV18
j_gene: TRBJ1-2
d_gene: TRBD1
abundance: .

CDR3aa: CAIRGTGLNTEAFF
CDR3nt: TGTGCCATCAGAGGGACAGGTTTGAACACTGAAGCTTTCTTT
len: 14
v_gene: TRBV10-3
j_gene: TRBJ1-1
d_gene: TRBD1
abundance: .

CDR3aa: CASRLGQGFLTEAFF
CDR3nt: TGTGCCAGCAGGTTAGGACAGGGCTTCCTCACTGAAGCTTTCTTT
len: 15
v_gene: TRBV2
j_gene: TRBJ1-1
d_gene: TRBD1
abundance: .

CDR3aa: CASSEGLAGVGELFF
CDR3nt: TGTGCCAGCAGTGAAGGACTAGCGGGAGTCGGGGAGCTGTTTTTT
len: 15
v_gene: TRBV2
j_gene: TRBJ2-2
d_gene: TRBD2
abundance: .

CDR3aa: CAWTGTFYGYTF
CDR3nt: TGTGCCTGGACAGGGACTTTCTATGGCTACACCTTC
len: 12
v_gene: TRBV30
j_gene: TRBJ1-2
d_gene: .
abundance: .

CDR3aa: CASSPRTGTDTQYF
CDR3nt: TGTGCCAGCTCACCAAGGACAGGCACAGATACGCAGTATTTT
len: 14
v_gene: TRBV18
j_gene: TRBJ2-3
d_gene: .
abundance: .

CDR3aa: CASSKGEGVTDTQYF
CDR3nt: TGTGCCAGTAGCAAAGGGGAGGGTGTCACAGATACGCAGTATTTT
len: 15
v_gene: TRBV19
j_gene: TRBJ2-3
d_gene: TRBD2
abundance: .

CDR3aa: CASSGLNEQFF
CDR3nt: TGTGCCAGCAGCGGACTGAATGAGCAGTTCTTC
len: 11
v_gene: TRBV6-5
j_gene: TRBJ2-1
d_gene: .
abundance: .

CDR3aa: CASSPRLAGGREQYF
CDR3nt: TGTGCCAGCAGTCCCCGACTAGCGGGAGGTCGCGAGCAGTACTTC
len: 15
v_gene: TRBV28
j_gene: TRBJ2-7
d_gene: TRBD2
abundance: .

CDR3aa: CASRYPGLSYNEQFF
CDR3nt: TGTGCCAGCAGATACCCGGGACTATCCTACAATGAGCAGTTCTTC
len: 15
v_gene: TRBV7-3
j_gene: TRBJ2-1
d_gene: TRBD2
abundance: .

CDR3aa: CASSDRDRATEAFF
CDR3nt: TGTGCCAGCAGCGACCGGGACAGGGCTACGGAAGCTTTCTTT
len: 14
v_gene: TRBV28
j_gene: TRBJ1-1
d_gene: TRBD1
abundance: .

CDR3aa: CAWRDPKATTGRTTEAFF
CDR3nt: TGTGCCTGGAGGGATCCTAAAGCTACTACAGGGCGAACTACTGAAGCTTTCTTT
len: 18
v_gene: TRBV30
j_gene: TRBJ1-1
d_gene: .
abundance: .

CDR3aa: CASSRGLVGETQYF
CDR3nt: TGTGCCAGCAGCCGGGGACTAGTAGGCGAGACCCAGTACTTC
len: 14
v_gene: TRBV11-3
j_gene: TRBJ2-5
d_gene: TRBD2
abundance: .

CDR3aa: CASGGAGETQYF
CDR3nt: TGTGCCAGCGGGGGGGCAGGAGAGACCCAGTACTTC
len: 12
v_gene: TRBV6-1
j_gene: TRBJ2-5
d_gene: .
abundance: once

CDR3aa: CASSQASYEQYF
CDR3nt: TGTGCCAGCAGCCAAGCGAGCTACGAGCAGTACTTC
len: 12
v_gene: TRBV14
j_gene: TRBJ2-7
d_gene: .
abundance: .

CDR3aa: CASSPTGNMNTEAFF
CDR3nt: TGTGCCAGCAGCCCGACAGGGAACATGAACACTGAAGCTTTCTTT
len: 15
v_gene: TRBV28
j_gene: TRBJ1-1
d_gene: TRBD1
abundance: .

CDR3aa: CASSENEGTEAFF
CDR3nt: TGTGCCAGCAGTGAAAATGAGGGAACTGAAGCTTTCTTT
len: 13
v_gene: TRBV2
j_gene: TRBJ1-1
d_gene: .
abundance: .

CDR3aa: CASSYGQGIPGANVLTF
CDR3nt: TGCGCCAGCAGCTATGGACAGGGAATTCCTGGGGCCAACGTCCTGACTTTC
len: 17
v_gene: TRBV5-1
j_gene: TRBJ2-6
d_gene: TRBD1
abundance: once

CDR3aa: CASSPQSNQPQHF
CDR3nt: TGTGCCAGCAGTCCACAGAGTAATCAGCCCCAGCATTTT
len: 13
v_gene: TRBV2
j_gene: TRBJ1-5
d_gene: .
abundance: .

CDR3aa: CASSRTGRYGYTF
CDR3nt: TGTGCCAGCAGTCGGACAGGGAGATATGGCTACACCTTC
len: 13
v_gene: TRBV6-5
j_gene: TRBJ1-2
d_gene: TRBD1
abundance: few

CDR3aa: CASSFTSTGELFF
CDR3nt: TGTGCCAGCAGCTTTACCAGCACCGGGGAGCTGTTTTTT
len: 13
v_gene: TRBV7-2
j_gene: TRBJ2-2
d_gene: .
abundance: few

CDR3aa: CASSALGFSASNSPLHF
CDR3nt: TGTGCCAGCAGTGCCCTCGGATTTTCAGCTAGTAATTCACCCCTCCACTTT
len: 17
v_gene: TRBV27
j_gene: TRBJ1-6
d_gene: .
abundance: few

CDR3aa: CASSRGTGYPTGELFF
CDR3nt: TGTGCCAGTAGTAGGGGGACAGGGTACCCCACCGGGGAGCTGTTTTTT
len: 16
v_gene: TRBV19
j_gene: TRBJ2-2
d_gene: TRBD1
abundance: .

CDR3aa: CASSQGQNSGNTIYF
CDR3nt: TGTGCCAGCAGCCAAGGACAGAACTCTGGAAACACCATATATTTT
len: 15
v_gene: TRBV28
j_gene: TRBJ1-3
d_gene: .
abundance: .

CDR3aa: CASRATTGEQYF
CDR3nt: TGTGCCAGCAGGGCCACGACGGGGGAGCAGTACTTC
len: 12
v_gene: TRBV6-5
j_gene: TRBJ2-7
d_gene: .
abundance: .

CDR3aa: CASSPGGGGSWETQYF
CDR3nt: TGTGCCAGCAGCCCCGGGGGGGGAGGCTCGTGGGAGACCCAGTACTTC
len: 16
v_gene: TRBV7-9
j_gene: TRBJ2-5
d_gene: TRBD2
abundance: once

CDR3aa: CASSLIGTVNYGYTF
CDR3nt: TGTGCCAGCAGTTTGATAGGGACAGTAAACTATGGCTACACCTTC
len: 15
v_gene: TRBV27
j_gene: TRBJ1-2
d_gene: TRBD1
abundance: .

CDR3aa: CASSYAGSGANVLTF
CDR3nt: TGTGCCAGCAGTTACGCGGGGTCTGGGGCCAACGTCCTGACTTTC
len: 15
v_gene: TRBV6-5
j_gene: TRBJ2-6
d_gene: .
abundance: many

CDR3aa: CASSLGGTRGNEQFF
CDR3nt: TGCGCCAGCAGCTTAGGCGGGACCCGCGGCAATGAGCAGTTCTTC
len: 15
v_gene: TRBV5-1
j_gene: TRBJ2-1
d_gene: .
abundance: .

CDR3aa: CASSSQGYYGYTF
CDR3nt: TGTGCCAGCAGCTCACAGGGGTACTATGGCTACACCTTC
len: 13
v_gene: TRBV11-1
j_gene: TRBJ1-2
d_gene: TRBD1
abundance: .

CDR3aa: CASSLVFSEWETQYF
CDR3nt: TGTGCCAGCAGCTTAGTATTTAGTGAATGGGAGACCCAGTACTTC
len: 15
v_gene: TRBV11-3
j_gene: TRBJ2-5
d_gene: .
abundance: .

CDR3aa: CASRPRLAGNTGELFF
CDR3nt: TGTGCCAGCAGACCTAGACTAGCGGGTAACACCGGGGAGCTGTTTTTT
len: 16
v_gene: TRBV7-6
j_gene: TRBJ2-2
d_gene: TRBD2
abundance: .

CDR3aa: CASSPKLATGSYEQYF
CDR3nt: TGTGCCAGCAGTCCAAAACTAGCGACGGGCTCCTACGAGCAGTACTTC
len: 16
v_gene: TRBV27
j_gene: TRBJ2-7
d_gene: TRBD2
abundance: .

CDR3aa: CASREGAPRGYTF
CDR3nt: TGTGCCAGCAGAGAGGGGGCTCCGAGGGGCTACACCTTC
len: 13
v_gene: TRBV2
j_gene: TRBJ1-2
d_gene: TRBD1
abundance: .

CDR3aa: CATRGWGPYEQYF
CDR3nt: TGTGCCACCCGCGGTTGGGGGCCCTACGAGCAGTACTTC
len: 13
v_gene: TRBV19
j_gene: TRBJ2-7
d_gene: .
abundance: few

CDR3aa: CASSIGQPNTEAFF
CDR3nt: TGTGCCAGTAGTATAGGACAGCCAAACACTGAAGCTTTCTTT
len: 14
v_gene: TRBV19
j_gene: TRBJ1-1
d_gene: .
abundance: .

CDR3aa: CASSYSSGNNEQFF
CDR3nt: TGTGCCAGCAGTTACTCGTCAGGTAACAATGAGCAGTTCTTC
len: 14
v_gene: TRBV6-6
j_gene: TRBJ2-1
d_gene: .
abundance: .

CDR3aa: CASSLARGSGANVLTF
CDR3nt: TGCGCCAGCAGCTTGGCAAGGGGTTCTGGGGCCAACGTCCTGACTTTC
len: 16
v_gene: TRBV5-1
j_gene: TRBJ2-6
d_gene: .
abundance: .

CDR3aa: CARSLGAGGNTEAFF
CDR3nt: TGCGCCCGCAGCTTGGGGGCAGGGGGGAACACTGAAGCTTTCTTT
len: 15
v_gene: TRBV5-1
j_gene: TRBJ1-1
d_gene: TRBD1
abundance: .

CDR3aa: CASSFKGSTDTQYF
CDR3nt: TGTGCCAGCAGTTTTAAGGGGAGCACAGATACGCAGTATTTT
len: 14
v_gene: TRBV27
j_gene: TRBJ2-3
d_gene: .
abundance: .

CDR3aa: CATSGVGGYNEQFF
CDR3nt: TGTGCCACCAGTGGGGTGGGGGGGTACAATGAGCAGTTCTTC
len: 14
v_gene: TRBV24-1
j_gene: TRBJ2-1
d_gene: TRBD2
abundance: few

CDR3aa: CASSVSGQSLVYNEQFF
CDR3nt: TGTGCCAGCAGCGTATCTGGACAGTCTTTAGTATACAATGAGCAGTTCTTC
len: 17
v_gene: TRBV9
j_gene: TRBJ2-1
d_gene: .
abundance: .

CDR3aa: CASSKSGTNTGELFF
CDR3nt: TGTGCCAGTAGTAAGAGCGGAACGAACACCGGGGAGCTGTTTTTT
len: 15
v_gene: TRBV19
j_gene: TRBJ2-2
d_gene: .
abundance: .

CDR3aa: CASSLGTGDGANVLTF
CDR3nt: TGCGCCAGCAGCTTGGGGACAGGGGACGGGGCCAACGTCCTGACTTTC
len: 16
v_gene: TRBV5-1
j_gene: TRBJ2-6
d_gene: TRBD1
abundance: .

CDR3aa: CASSPLPLAGDYEQYF
CDR3nt: TGTGCCAGCAGTCCCCTTCCACTAGCGGGAGACTACGAGCAGTACTTC
len: 16
v_gene: TRBV28
j_gene: TRBJ2-7
d_gene: TRBD2
abundance: .

CDR3aa: CASSLRQGAQYEQYF
CDR3nt: TGTGCCAGCAGCTTGCGACAGGGGGCGCAATACGAGCAGTACTTC
len: 15
v_gene: TRBV9
j_gene: TRBJ2-7
d_gene: TRBD1
abundance: few

CDR3aa: CAIIASQGTNTGELFF
CDR3nt: TGTGCCATCATCGCCTCCCAGGGAACGAACACCGGGGAGCTGTTTTTT
len: 16
v_gene: TRBV10-3
j_gene: TRBJ2-2
d_gene: .
abundance: .

CDR3aa: CASSFIGRGETQYF
CDR3nt: TGCGCCAGCAGCTTTATAGGGCGGGGGGAGACCCAGTACTTC
len: 14
v_gene: TRBV5-1
j_gene: TRBJ2-5
d_gene: TRBD2
abundance: .

CDR3aa: CASSSPAGGNTEAFF
CDR3nt: TGTGCCAGCAGTTCACCAGCCGGCGGGAACACTGAAGCTTTCTTT
len: 15
v_gene: TRBV28
j_gene: TRBJ1-1
d_gene: .
abundance: few